Given below is one T cell receptor (beta chain) in context. No cognate antigen has been identified for it. Base qualities were left out, and no much larger clone turns up one base away. The germline V end is reduced by 3 bases and the J end by 3 bases; junction bases left unmatched: 10. Reading the germline V gene gives CDR1 SGDLS and CDR2 YYNGEE. Inclusive of the bounding cysteine and phenylalanine, the CDR3 is 16 residues long. The read is trimmed to its CDR3 DNA, 48 bases read in frame from base 1. The data were taken from a study of blood T cells in healthy people across ages (dated by TCRdb to between 2014 and 2016). A note on the overall study: In model experiments, template switching captured roughly one uniquely barcoded TCR beta cDNA molecule for every two T cells. The study measured age-related changes in TCR beta repertoire diversity using deep sequencing normalized with unique cDNA molecular identifiers. Four age groups were formed from the donors: young (average about 16 years), middle-aged (around 39), aged (approximately 60) and long-lived (approximately 80). Donors of different ages were randomly distributed across sequencing lanes to avoid experimental bias. For two donors (one aged 18 to 29 and one aged 80 or older), the study analyzed two additional independent replicas of 1 million unique cDNA reads from the same blood draw. Results and caveats for the whole study, not just this receptor: The long-lived group showed more naive CD4+ T cells, fewer expanded clones and increased TCR diversity than the aged group, suggesting age selection. Bulk unsorted PBMC profiling prevented conclusive comparison of naive and antigen-experienced compartments. Estimates of total diversity based on one million sequenced T cells were regarded as lower bounds and as underestimates. Observed TCR beta diversity per million T cells fell roughly linearly with age, and a significant reduction was already apparent by age roughly 40. There was a strong correlation between observed TCR beta diversity and the percentage of naive T cells measured by flow cytometry. The CMV infection status of donors was not known, potentially confounding age-related changes in expanded clonotypes.

The roughly 39 donors, aged 6 to 90 years, were systemically healthy Caucasian individuals from Russia. Each donor gave roughly 9 milliliters of peripheral blood, drawn into EDTA-treated Vacutainer tubes. PBMCs were isolated by Ficoll-Paque density-gradient centrifugation, with at least 7 million obtained per sample. Trizol reagent was used to extract total RNA from the PBMCs, yielding at least 6 micrograms per sample. For every donor, an aliquot of PBMCs went through flow cytometry to measure the percentages of naive CD45RAhigh/CD27high T cells. Library preparation used 5' RACE. The instrument was an Illumina HiSeq 2500. The second PCR ran for about 6 to 12 cycles and used a J-beta primer mix along with a sample-barcoded 5' primer. A template-switch 5' adaptor carrying 12 random nucleotides introduced a unique molecular identifier onto each TCR beta cDNA molecule. Each sample yielded at least 3 million CDR3-containing paired-end reads. All of the RNA was converted into first-strand cDNA using the Mint cDNA synthesis kit, with a TRBC-specific oligonucleotide serving as the primer. All cDNA was treated with uracil-DNA glycosylase and then went through a first 18-cycle PCR with the universal primers M1SS and BC2_uni_R. From the authors' description of their analysis: For normalization, 1 million high-quality reads, each with a distinct molecular identifier, were randomly selected from each sample. Instead of being binned into consensus sequences, reads that shared molecular identifiers were thrown out. MiTCR, set to a Q25 quality threshold and the strictest error-elimination algorithm, was used for CDR3 identification, clonotype clustering and error correction. A nonparametric unseen species model with Euler transformation was used to estimate lower-bound total TCR beta diversity. TCRdb reprocessing: public reads trimmed at Q25 with fastp, clones called with MiXCR, in-frame beta chains kept. Each entry merges the rows of one CDR3 protein and shows their most common DNA and genes. The V and J calls, along with clone size, are taken from TCRdb and not from the paper's own processing. Here the sample has approximately 800,000 distinct CDR3 sequences; roughly 56% occur a single time. The top ten clonotypes cover roughly 25% of the sample.

The sequence is built from TRBV9 and TRBJ2-3, and 7 junctional nucleotides match TRBD1. Sequencing used blood. The clonotype originates from a man aged 35 to 55 in good health. The encoded CDR3 is CASSAGKGAYTDTQYF. The base sequence is TGTGCCAGCAGCGCAGGGAAGGGGGCTTATACAGATACGCAGTATTTT. The CDR3 plus the reference TRBV9 and TRBJ2-3 genes for the other parts give the full variable domain: DSGVTQTPKHLITATGQRVTLRCSPRSGDLSVYWYQQSLDQGLQFLIQYYNGEERAKGNILERFSAQQFPDLHSELNLSSLELGDSALYFCASSAGKGAYTDTQYFGPGTRLTVL.